Each of the 18 T cell receptor beta chains below was sequenced from the same sample in a study of early T cells in non-severe SARS-CoV-2 infection. Each CDR3 protein is one row after TCRdb ran MiXCR on the 5' RACE reads. The sample records about 92,000 distinct CDR3 sequences, around 15% being singletons. Sequencing was performed on whole blood. Receptor source: an adult who was a healthcare worker with PCR-confirmed SARS-CoV-2 infection or an uninfected control (not recorded which).

This clonotype appeared a few times. This sequence joins TRBV30 and TRBJ2-7; TRBD2 matches at 13 bases. V trimming: 3 bases; J trimming: 3 bases; junction bases outside the gene matches: 5. The germline CDR1 and CDR2 sequences are GTSNPN and SVGIG (reference sequence). The CDR3 is 15 residues long. CDR3 nucleotides: TGTGCCTGGAGGAGACTAGCGGGAGGCCACTACGAGCAGTACTTC. Translation: CAWRRLAGGHYEQYF.

The chain recombines TRBV6-5 with TRBJ2-3; no clear D. The CDR3 loop spans 13 amino acids. CDR1 and CDR2 from the germline V gene are MNHEY and SVGAGI. V gave up 4 bases and J gave up 1 base, with 6 bases separating them. CDR3 nucleotides: TGTGCCAGCAGTTTTTCCCGCACAGATACGCAGTATTTT. This encodes CASSFSRTDTQYF.

At least ten counts were recorded for this clonotype. The chain employs TRBV27 and TRBJ2-7; D gene unclear. Trimming left V 3 bases short and J 3 bases short, with 6 bases between. Germline V gene sequence: CDR1 MNHEY, CDR2 SMNVEV (reference sequence). The length of the CDR3 is 12 residues. This chain's CDR3 is CASSFPGYEQYF. The CDR3 DNA reads as TGTGCCAGCAGTTTCCCCGGCTACGAGCAGTACTTC.

In this sample, this clonotype turned up a few times. The V call is TRBV6-1, the J call TRBJ2-2; the D is unclear. The CDR3 loop spans 14 amino acids. CDR1 and CDR2 (germline): MNHNS, SASEGT. V lost 4 bases to trimming and J lost 4 bases, with 10 bases between them. The CDR3 DNA is TGTGCCAGCAGTGGGGTGGTTGGCACCGGGGAGCTGTTTTTT. Protein: CASSGVVGTGELFF.

This clonotype was detected a few times. The chain carries TRBV19 and TRBJ2-7; 7 nucleotides match TRBD2. The CDR3 sequence is 14 residues long. The J segment lost 4 bases and the V segment lost 3 bases, leaving 6 bases of the junction unmatched. Per germline, CDR1 LNHDA and CDR2 SQIVND (reference sequence). The CDR3 here is CASSMSAGPYEQYF. The CDR3 DNA reads as TGTGCCAGTAGTATGTCAGCGGGACCTTACGAGCAGTACTTC.

The chain uses TRBV29-1 and TRBJ2-3; the D gene is possibly TRBD1 (5 bases). V was trimmed by 6 bases and J by 2 bases, leaving 12 bases between them. Germline assignment: CDR1 SQVTM and CDR2 ANQGSEA. The CDR3 is 13 residues long. DNA of the CDR3: TGCAGCGTCAGAACAGGTCTCACAGATACGCAGTATTTT. Protein sequence: CSVRTGLTDTQYF.

The chain combines TRBV11-2 with TRBJ1-4; 8 positions agree with TRBD1. From germline, CDR1 is SGHAT and CDR2 FQNNGV. With 5 bases clipped from V and 4 bases from J, the junction kept 6 bases outside the gene matches. This CDR3 contains 15 residues. The CDR3 reads CASSTRTGYNEKLFF. The DNA for the CDR3 is TGTGCCAGCAGCACCCGGACAGGGTATAATGAAAAACTGTTTTTT.

This clonotype occurred a few times. V gene TRBV10-3 combines with J gene TRBJ2-7; 7 positions agree with TRBD2. CDR1 and CDR2 from the germline V gene are ENHRY and SYGVKD. V gave up 8 bases and J gave up 5 bases; unmatched junction bases: 12. CDR3 size: 14 residues. The CDR3 protein is CAIGRGQNRDEQYF. The CDR3 DNA follows: TGTGCCATCGGGAGGGGTCAAAACCGGGACGAGCAGTACTTC.

The chain joins TRBV27 to TRBJ2-1, with 10 bases fitting TRBD2. The trim removed 6 bases at V and 8 bases at J, leaving 7 bases unmatched. CDR3 length equals 14 residues. CDR1 is MNHEY and CDR2 is SMNVEV in the germline V gene (reference sequence). CDR3 nucleotides: TGTGCCAGCAGCCGAGCGGGAGGGCACTATGAGCAGTTCTTC. Translated: CASSRAGGHYEQFF.

This clonotype was observed a handful of times. The V gene is TRBV5-4, the J gene TRBJ1-2; D is uncertain. V was pared by 3 bases and J by 3 bases, with 12 bases between. Germline CDR1 reads SGHNT; CDR2 reads YYREEE (reference sequence). The length of the CDR3 is 14 residues. The CDR3, as DNA: TGTGCCAGCAGCTCCCCCCTCACTGACTATGGCTACACCTTC. This encodes CASSSPLTDYGYTF.

This clonotype occurred many times. This chain connects TRBV21-1 to TRBJ2-7; the DNA was not compared with TRBD1, the D call given in the table. TRBV21-1 counts as a pseudogene. The CDR3 length is 15 residues. The CDR3 DNA follows: TGTGCCAGCAGCACCCCCAGACAGACCTCCTACGAGCAGTACTTC. This sequence encodes CASSTPRQTSYEQYF.

The chain combines TRBV7-9 with TRBJ1-3; D is unclear. This CDR3 is 17 amino acids long. Looked up from germline, CDR1 is SEHNR and CDR2 is FQNEAQ (reference sequence). V was pared by 5 bases and J by 0 bases, with 17 bases between. CDR3 DNA: TGTGCCAGCAGCCAACTGATCGACGGTGACTCTGGAAACACCATATATTTT. It specifies CASSQLIDGDSGNTIYF.

The chain has TRBV27 and TRBJ2-7; D ambiguous. Trimming removed 4 bases at V and 1 base at J, with 8 bases between. In germline, CDR1 is MNHEY, CDR2 SMNVEV (reference sequence). There are 13 residues in the CDR3. CDR3 coding DNA: TGTGCCAGCAGTTATCAGGTATCCTACGAGCAGTACTTC. This sequence encodes CASSYQVSYEQYF.

V is TRBV7-9 and J is TRBJ2-5; D is perhaps TRBD2 (5 bases). Trimming cost V 5 bases and J 1 base, with 11 bases left between them. This CDR3 comprises 14 residues. Germline V gives CDR1 SEHNR, CDR2 FQNEAQ (reference sequence). The DNA for the CDR3 is TGTGCCAGCAGCGGGGAGTCATTCCAAGAGACCCAGTACTTC. Protein sequence: CASSGESFQETQYF.

This clonotype came up a few times. The genes are TRBV27 and TRBJ2-2; the match to TRBD2 covers 12 bases. CDR3 length: 16 amino acids. The trim removed 6 bases at V and 5 bases at J, leaving 7 bases unmatched. In germline, CDR1 is MNHEY, CDR2 SMNVEV (reference sequence). CDR3 DNA sequence: TGTGCCAGCAGCCCGAGGACTAGCGGGACGACCGGGGAGCTGTTTTTT. Protein product: CASSPRTSGTTGELFF.

The chain uses TRBV6-2 or TRBV6-3 and TRBJ2-3; D gene unclear. Trimming removed 6 bases at V and 3 bases at J, with 16 bases between. Germline V CDR1 and CDR2: MNHEY, SVGEGT. CDR3 length equals 15 residues. The chain's CDR3 is CASSKLTRTTDTQYF. CDR3 DNA: TGTGCCAGCAGCAAACTGACTCGTACTACAGATACGCAGTATTTT.

The genes are TRBV2 and TRBJ2-1; maybe TRBD2 (6 bases). Germline V gene data show CDR1 as SNHLY and CDR2 as FYNNEI. The V end lost 5 bases, the J end lost 5 bases, and 19 bases lay between the germline ends. The CDR3 covers 16 residues. The CDR3: CASSIWRAGINNEQFF. CDR3 sequence (DNA): TGTGCCAGCAGTATATGGAGGGCAGGGATCAACAATGAGCAGTTCTTC. Drawing the rest from reference TRBV2 and TRBJ2-1, the complete variable domain is EPEVTQTPSHQVTQMGQEVILRCVPISNHLYFYWYRQILGQKVEFLVSFYNNEISEKSEIFDDQFSVERPDGSNFTLKIRSTKLEDSAMYFCASSIWRAGINNEQFFGPGTRLTVL.

This clonotype was counted many times. This CDR3 reads CSVRRTGYSAFF. Written as DNA, the CDR3 is TGCAGCGTACGAAGAACAGGGTATTCGGCTTTCTTT. This rearrangement joins TRBV29-1 to TRBJ1-1, with TRBD1 as a possible D gene (6 bases). In germline, CDR1 is SQVTM, CDR2 ANQGSEA. The V end lost 6 bases, the J end lost 11 bases, and 19 bases lay between the germline ends. The CDR3 has 12 residues.